The rows below give T cell receptor beta chains drawn from one sample of a study of blood T cell repertoires in COVID-19. Clones were sequenced by immunoSEQ multiplex PCR, and TCRdb holds only the in-frame ones, with some missing. The data show around 450,000 clones, with 70% to 90% seen just once and under 2.5% held by the top ten. Material: PBMCs or T cells enriched from blood (not recorded which). The source of these receptors is a young woman with acute COVID-19. The conserved cysteine and the conserved F or W are not part of the CDR3 here. A clone size is listed for some rows: how often the clone was seen (once, few, many), or a class if it is expanded.

j_call	v_call	clone_size	cdr3_aa
TRBJ1-1	TRBV10-3	NA	AIRGQLNTEAF
TRBJ2-1	TRBV27	NA	ASSLLAPAGEQF
TRBJ1-3	TRBV3-1/TRBV3-2	NA	ASSQVSRGLSGNTIY
TRBJ1-1	TRBV6-5	few	ASSYGGTNTEAF
TRBJ2-1	TRBV27	NA	ASCRDRVNNEQF
TRBJ1-2	TRBV2	NA	ASRIQGAVSHGYT
TRBJ2-7	TRBV5-4	NA	ASSLDQGASYEQY
TRBJ2-1	TRBV27	NA	ASSGTGNNEQF
TRBJ2-7	TRBV27	NA	ASSLGGRAGNEQY
TRBJ2-5	TRBV10-3	NA	AIGGGETQY
TRBJ2-5	TRBV20-1	NA	SASGTQGETQY
TRBJ2-3	TRBV7-3	once	ASSLASLSSTDTQY
TRBJ2-6	TRBV6-1	NA	ASSAMTGVSGANVLT
TRBJ2-1	TRBV28	NA	ASSSRQGSSYNEQF
TRBJ2-2	TRBV19	NA	ASRRQGDTGELF
TRBJ2-3	TRBV3-1/TRBV3-2	NA	ASSQDWSSTDTQY
TRBJ2-7	TRBV9	NA	ASSVAGRDEQY
TRBJ2-5	TRBV5-1	once	ASSLQGAVETQY
TRBJ2-1	TRBV19	NA	ASSKPRRNEQF
TRBJ2-7	TRBV10-1	NA	ASSEPGQGRYEQY
TRBJ1-3	TRBV30	NA	AWSADRGQNGNTIY
TRBJ1-1	TRBV7-2	NA	ASSNRGLFTEAF
TRBJ1-4	TRBV5-6	once	ASRVTPQGNEKLF
TRBJ1-2	TRBV28	NA	ASTSQGINYGYT
TRBJ2-7	TRBV5-1	NA	ASSFGTWTSSYEQY
TRBJ2-1	TRBV18	NA	ASSVSRDREQF
TRBJ1-4	TRBV7-9	NA	ASRGREKLF
TRBJ2-5	TRBV15	once	ATSRGASMETQY
TRBJ1-6	TRBV3-1/TRBV3-2	NA	ASSQDRGHSYNSPLH
TRBJ1-3	TRBV11-2	NA	ASSLVFGGGNTIY
TRBJ1-1	TRBV29-1	NA	SVGPRGQTNTEAF
TRBJ1-1	TRBV10-3	NA	AISWTGGDEAF
TRBJ2-2	TRBV27	NA	ASRTTGTSGGELF
TRBJ2-3	TRBV29-1	NA	SAPGGLAGGRDTQY
TRBJ1-5	TRBV10-2	NA	ASRGTGMQPQH
TRBJ2-7	TRBV5-6	NA	ASSPPTGNLYEQY
TRBJ2-1	TRBV7-9	NA	ASSLSQGGGYEQF
TRBJ2-1	TRBV30	NA	AWTPAVYNEQF
TRBJ2-1	TRBV2	NA	ASSERLAGGYSSYNEQF
TRBJ2-7	TRBV6-5	NA	ASSYERAGHEQY
TRBJ1-2	TRBV10-2	NA	ASRGDSSYGYT
TRBJ1-3	TRBV4-1	NA	ARSRQGTHSGNTIY
TRBJ2-7	TRBV7-9	NA	ASSTIAGHYEQY
TRBJ2-7	TRBV19	NA	ASSIGREAYEQY
TRBJ1-5	TRBV3-1/TRBV3-2	NA	ASSPPGQNNQPQH
TRBJ2-2	TRBV7-9	NA	ASSFGTGNTGELF
TRBJ2-1	TRBV5-1	NA	ASKLSGDSYNEQF
TRBJ1-6	TRBV5-4	few	ASSLGQANSPLH
TRBJ2-1	TRBV12-3/TRBV12-4	NA	ASSLGLGDEQF
TRBJ2-6	TRBV30	NA	ATRVSGANVLT
TRBJ1-2	TRBV11-2	NA	ASSPRGFGYT
TRBJ1-3	TRBV3-1/TRBV3-2	NA	ASSQVYRGGGNTIY
TRBJ1-4	TRBV30	NA	AWSQQVGEKLF